The 3 T cell receptor beta chains in this list originate from one sample, sequenced in a study of T cell responses to AZD1222 COVID-19 vaccine. Sequencing was performed with immunoSEQ multiplex PCR; in TCRdb, only in-frame clones are kept and a portion is missing. This table has about 140,000 clones, roughly 89% appearing once. The starting material was peripheral blood, obtained 28 days after the second dose of the MenACWY control vaccine. The source is an adult who received the MenACWY meningococcal vaccine as a control.

CDR3 DNA: TGTGCCAGCAGCTTGGGTGTGGATATTAAAGAGACCCAGTACTTC. It yields the protein CASSLGVDIKETQYF. The chain couples TRBV5-4 to TRBJ2-5, with D uncertain. This CDR3 contains 15 residues. The germline V and J ends were trimmed by 0 bases and 3 bases, with 12 bases remaining between them. Per germline, CDR1 SGHNT and CDR2 YYREEE (reference sequence).

The rearrangement uses TRBV3-1 (or the pseudogene TRBV3-2) and TRBJ2-7, with a weak D call TRBD2 (6 bases). Trimming cost V 4 bases and J 3 bases, with 10 bases left between them. CDR3 length: 13 amino acids. Germline CDR1 and CDR2: LGHDT and YNNKEL (reference sequence). CDR3 protein: CASSRGANYEQYF. DNA of the CDR3: TGTGCCAGCAGCCGCGGGGCAAACTACGAGCAGTACTTC.

This rearrangement joins TRBV27 to TRBJ2-7, with TRBD1 matching over 7 bases. The ends lost 2 bases at V and 2 bases at J; junction bases unmatched: 3. The CDR3 spans 14 residues. Germline CDR1 and CDR2: MNHEY and SMNVEV (reference sequence). The CDR3 spells CASSLQDRTYEQYF. CDR3 DNA: TGTGCCAGCAGTTTACAGGACAGGACCTACGAGCAGTACTTC.